Listed below are T cell receptor beta chains from one sample, sequenced in a study of Graves' ophthalmopathy and Graves' hyperthyroidism. TCRdb re-called the multiplex PCR reads through MiXCR, storing one row per CDR3 protein. Found here are about 340,000 distinct CDR3 sequences, about a sixth of them singletons; the top ten hold approximately 13%. Sequenced material: peripheral blood. All receptors derive from an adult man with Graves' ophthalmopathy. Both conserved end residues are part of each CDR3. Clone size is stated in some rows and not others, as once, few, many or a class when expanded.

TRBJ1-5 TRBV6-5 many CASRLYLGQPQHF
TRBJ2-2 TRBV3-1 many CASSLGDTGELFF
TRBJ1-2 TRBV5-1 - CASSLAPDRALGYTF
TRBJ2-7 TRBV4-1 many CASSQDWRDGNYEQYF
TRBJ2-7 TRBV7-3 few CASSLQAATVNEQSF
TRBJ1-6 TRBV7-2 many CASSGRVYNSPLHF
TRBJ2-7 TRBV11-2 - CASRRQVGASYEQYF
TRBJ1-5 TRBV15 many CATSRGGQGVQPQHF
TRBJ2-5 TRBV20-1 many CSAPPGRYTETQYF
TRBJ1-1 TRBV6-5 many CASTMGLMVNTEAFF
TRBJ1-1 TRBV6-1 many CASRKGRGTEAFF
TRBJ1-5 TRBV6-5 - CASSYGQGAFQPQHF
TRBJ2-5 TRBV30 - CAWRQGGQHIETQYF
TRBJ2-7 TRBV12-3/TRBV12-4 many CASSLAGDRTNEQYF
TRBJ1-1 TRBV6-1 - CASQQMRGEAFF
TRBJ1-1 TRBV30 many CAWAPVAEAFF
TRBJ2-7 TRBV6-5 many CASKQDSNFYEQYF
TRBJ1-2 TRBV24-1 - CATSDPGQGVSGYTF
TRBJ2-5 TRBV3-1 few CASRSAAGETQYF
TRBJ2-5 TRBV28 many CASSQDRGPQETQYF
TRBJ1-1 TRBV6-2/TRBV6-3 many CASSYSGSLQAFF
TRBJ1-5 TRBV6-5 many CASRPLEDRGDQPQHF
TRBJ2-5 TRBV27 many CASSFTVGETQYF
TRBJ2-4 TRBV4-3 - CASSQDRAGLAKNVQYF
TRBJ2-5 TRBV29-1 - CSVDGLQGQETQYF
TRBJ2-7 TRBV7-8 - CASSLALAGGPDSREQYF
TRBJ2-7 TRBV5-1 many CASSFRQDYEQYF
TRBJ2-7 TRBV13 - CASSSSDREYEQYF
TRBJ2-2 TRBV7-2 many CASNPGVRTGELFF
TRBJ2-7 TRBV6-2/TRBV6-3 many CASRKGQGEQYF
TRBJ2-7 TRBV7-2 many CASSLPTASYEQYF
TRBJ1-1 TRBV7-9 many CAAGRTGEDTEAFF
TRBJ2-4 TRBV7-2 many CASSLDGTGKNIQYF
TRBJ1-1 TRBV4-3 - CASSQGTGGPPNTEAFF
TRBJ1-1 TRBV28 many CASRGLRSTEAFF
TRBJ2-4 TRBV7-2 many CASSPPPGRNIQYF
TRBJ1-2 TRBV5-4 - CASSKRQGAYGYTF
TRBJ1-5 TRBV11-2 many CASSLGRSNQPQHF
TRBJ1-1 TRBV16 many CASSQGRNTEAFF
TRBJ2-5 TRBV30 many CAWSVRGQLQETQYF
TRBJ1-2 TRBV20-1 many CSARGGTPNYGYTF
TRBJ1-1 TRBV6-5 many CASSNWASRGTEAFF
TRBJ2-2 TRBV14 many CASRETGELFF
TRBJ1-3 TRBV5-5 many CASSLRQKSSGNTIYF
TRBJ2-1 TRBV20-1 many CSARSGGSYNEQFF
TRBJ2-5 TRBV12-3/TRBV12-4 many CASAFSGEGKTQYF
TRBJ1-6 TRBV30 - CASDKSGTGGINSPLHF
TRBJ1-5 TRBV12-3/TRBV12-4 - CASSSDRDNNQPQHF
TRBJ1-1 TRBV29-1 many CSVELGAGTEAFF
TRBJ1-1 TRBV10-3 many CAISGGHLNTEAFF
TRBJ2-7 TRBV6-1 - CASSVGQAYEQYF
TRBJ1-6 TRBV2 many CASRNRGRNSPLHF